The 8 T cell receptor beta chains listed next were all sequenced from one sample in a study of cytomegalovirus exposure and HLA in healthy donors. 13 Jbeta primers and 60 Vbeta primers were used for the PCR. TCRdb's copy holds only in-frame clones and misses some; the assay was immunoSEQ multiplex PCR. The sample yields tens of thousands of clones, 70% to 85% seen once. Source material: PBMCs. All receptors come from a man aged 45-65 years in good health and CMV-seronegative.

The rearrangement uses TRBV5-1 and TRBJ1-4, with 7 bases that match TRBD1. Germline V lookup: CDR1 SGHRS, CDR2 YFSETQ. V shed 4 bases, J shed 5 bases, and the junction held 5 bases outside the gene matches. This CDR3 has 14 residues. Here the CDR3 DNA reads TGCGCCAGCAGCCCCGGGACAGTAAATGAAAAACTGTTTTTT. Protein product: CASSPGTVNEKLFF. The variable domain in full, completed from reference TRBV5-1 and TRBJ1-4, reads KAGVTQTPRYLIKTRGQQVTLSCSPISGHRSVSWYQQTPGQGLQFLFEYFSETQRNKGNFPGRFSGRQFSNSRSEMNVSTLELGDSALYLCASSPGTVNEKLFFGSGTQLSVL.

The chain recombines TRBV9 with TRBJ1-2; D is perhaps TRBD1 (5 bases). Trimming removed 0 bases from V and 7 bases from J, with 13 bases in between. In germline, CDR1 is SGDLS, CDR2 YYNGEE. This CDR3 contains 14 residues. This chain's CDR3 is CASSVAPGVPGYTF. The CDR3 DNA follows: TGTGCCAGCAGCGTAGCGCCGGGGGTGCCTGGCTACACCTTC.

CDR3 sequence (DNA): TGCACCAGCAGCCAAGATCCGGGACTAGCGGGCCACAATGAGCAGTTCTTC. The encoded protein is CTSSQDPGLAGHNEQFF. The chain carries TRBV1 and TRBJ2-1; TRBD2, the table's D call, lacks a check against the DNA. TRBV1 is annotated as a pseudogene. The CDR3 consists of 17 residues.

As concerns this clone: One junction end does not reproduce the germline sequence, and a read error may be involved. The CDR3 nucleotides read TGTGCCAGTAGAATAGACTCTCACACCGGGGAGCTGTTTTTT. It encodes CASRIDSHTGELFF. The chain uses TRBV19 and TRBJ2-2; D is undetermined. The CDR3 is 14 residues long. CDR1 and CDR2 from the germline V gene are LNHDA and SQIVND (reference sequence).

The chain carries TRBV18 and TRBJ2-6; possibly TRBD1 for D (5 bases). The CDR3 is made up of 14 amino acids. Trimming cost V 6 bases and J 0 bases, with 6 bases left between them. Germline CDR1 KGHSH, CDR2 LQKENI. DNA of the CDR3: TGTGCCAGCTCGACAGACTCTGGGGCCAACGTCCTGACTTTC. Protein: CASSTDSGANVLTF.

There are a few counts of this clone. The gene calls are TRBV7-2 and TRBJ1-6; D unresolved. CDR3 size: 15 residues. Trimming shortened V by 7 bases and J by 8 bases, and 18 bases separated the two germline ends. The germline CDR1 and CDR2 sequences are SGHTA and FQGNSA. CDR3 sequence (DNA): TGTGCCAGCAACTTTATAGGCGGGAGGTATTCACCCCTCCACTTT. This encodes CASNFIGGRYSPLHF.

The V gene is TRBV7-9, the J gene TRBJ1-4; 11 bases are a match to TRBD1. This CDR3 has 14 residues. The V gene end was trimmed by 7 bases and the J gene end by 11 bases; junction bases not matched to a gene: 9. Looked up from germline, CDR1 is SEHNR and CDR2 is FQNEAQ (reference sequence). CDR3 coding DNA: TGTGCCAGCACCGCGGACAGGGGGCTGGCCAAACTGTTTTTT. Translating it yields CASTADRGLAKLFF.

The chain carries TRBV7-3 and TRBJ1-1; 8 nucleotides align to TRBD1. Germline CDR1 reads SGHTA; CDR2 reads FQGTGA. The CDR3 spans 14 residues. The V segment lost 5 bases and the J segment 1 base; nucleotides outside the gene matches: 3. The CDR3 bases are TGTGCCAGCAGCGGACAGGGCCCGAACACTGAAGCTTTCTTT. This translates into CASSGQGPNTEAFF. The full variable domain, in which reference TRBV7-3 and TRBJ1-1 provide the parts outside the CDR3, is GAGVSQTPSNKVTEKGKYVELRCDPISGHTALYWYRQSLGQGPEFLIYFQGTGAADDSGLPNDRFFAVRPEGSVSTLKIQRTERGDSAVYLCASSGQGPNTEAFFGQGTRLTVV.